These 27 T cell receptor beta chains were all obtained from the same sample, sequenced in a study of identical twins (dated by TCRdb to about 2016). The library was built by means of 5' RACE. This sample was sequenced with an Illumina HiSeq 2000. TCRdb trimmed the raw reads at Q25, called clones with MiXCR and kept productive beta chains. Rows with one shared CDR3 protein collapse into an entry with the most common genes and DNA. This sample is represented by 410,000 or so distinct CDR3 sequences; 15% to 20% of them were singletons. The ten largest clones capture roughly 12% of the sample. The sequenced sample consisted of naive T cells sorted from blood. The cell subset or site label for this specimen denotes: cells isolated with a human naive T-cell isolation kit. Receptors were obtained from a man aged 45-65 years in good health.

V gene TRBV20-1 combines with J gene TRBJ2-3, with 8 bases identical to TRBD2. Germline assignment: CDR1 DFQATT and CDR2 SNEGSKA (reference sequence). CDR3 length: 14 amino acids. V trimming: 3 bases; J trimming: 4 bases; junction bases outside the gene matches: 6. The CDR3 nucleotides read TGCAGTGCTAGGGTCGGGGGGGCCCCAGATACGCAGTATTTT. Protein product: CSARVGGAPDTQYF.

J is TRBJ2-2 and V is TRBV20-1; 7 bases match TRBD2. The germline gives CDR1 DFQATT, CDR2 SNEGSKA (reference sequence). Losses at the gene ends were 0 bases for V and 5 bases for J; bases not matched to a gene: 9. The CDR3 consists of 16 residues. CDR3 DNA: TGCAGTGCTAGAGATTTTGCGGGAGAGAAAACCGGGGAGCTGTTTTTT. Translation: CSARDFAGEKTGELFF.

This clonotype showed up many times. The chain combines TRBV7-2 with TRBJ2-1; D unresolved. Between the trimmed V and J ends, which lost 10 bases and 4 bases, there was a span of 8 bases. The V gene's germline CDR1 is SGHTA and CDR2 FQGNSA. The CDR3 spans 11 residues. The DNA of the CDR3 is TGTGCCACCCAGACGTACAATGAGCAGTTCTTC. Its protein product is CATQTYNEQFF. Full variable domain (missing parts from reference TRBV7-2 and TRBJ2-1): GAGVSQSPSNKVTEKGKDVELRCDPISGHTALYWYRQSLGQGLEFLIYFQGNSAPDKSGLPSDRFSAERTGGSVSTLTIQRTQQEDSAVYLCATQTYNEQFFGPGTRLTVL.

The J gene is TRBJ2-3, the V gene TRBV24-1, with D unclear. The CDR3 runs to 14 residues. The ends were cut back, 2 bases at V and 2 bases at J, with 7 bases in the middle. Germline V lookup: CDR1 KGHDR, CDR2 SFDVKD. CDR3 DNA sequence: TGTGCCACCAGTGATTCCGCGGTCACAGATACGCAGTATTTT. This gives the protein CATSDSAVTDTQYF.

This sequence joins TRBV24-1 and TRBJ2-1; D ambiguous. The CDR3 is made up of 14 amino acids. V lost 0 bases and J lost 7, with 9 bases in between. From germline, CDR1 is KGHDR and CDR2 SFDVKD. The chain's CDR3 is CATSDLTARNEQFF. The CDR3 DNA sequence: TGTGCCACCAGTGATTTGACAGCCAGAAATGAGCAGTTCTTC.

J is TRBJ2-1 and V is TRBV20-1; D may be TRBD2 (5 bases). Looked up from germline, CDR1 is DFQATT and CDR2 is SNEGSKA (reference sequence). Trimming cost V 1 base and J 3 bases, with 16 bases left between them. The length of the CDR3 is 16 residues. The CDR3 region has the DNA TGCAGTGCTAGAGGTTCGAGCAGAGGGATCTACAATGAGCAGTTCTTC. Translation: CSARGSSRGIYNEQFF.

This clonotype came up a few times. This chain uses TRBV4-2 with TRBJ1-2; no firm D call. Trimming removed 5 bases from V and 0 bases from J, with 13 bases in between. The CDR3 has 15 residues. CDR1 LGHNA and CDR2 YNFKEQ come from the germline V gene. The CDR3 nucleotides are TGTGCCAGCAGCGGCCAGGACGTACCTAACTATGGCTACACCTTC. This gives the protein CASSGQDVPNYGYTF.

This clonotype was observed a few times. This chain links TRBV5-1 with TRBJ2-7; TRBD1 matches at 8 bases. The germline gives CDR1 SGHRS, CDR2 YFSETQ. The trim removed 1 base at V and 5 bases at J, leaving 5 bases unmatched. The CDR3 consists of 14 residues. The CDR3 spells CASSLQGAPHEQYF. The CDR3 region has the DNA TGCGCCAGCAGCTTGCAGGGGGCGCCCCACGAGCAGTACTTC.

This chain links TRBV28 with TRBJ2-6; TRBD2 aligns across 7 bases. The V gene end was trimmed by 3 bases and the J gene end by 1 base; junction bases not matched to a gene: 6. The CDR3 has 17 residues. CDR1 is MDHEN and CDR2 is SYDVKM in the germline V gene. CDR3 sequence: CASSFHAGGSGANVLTF. The CDR3 coding sequence is TGTGCCAGCAGTTTTCATGCCGGGGGGTCTGGGGCCAACGTCCTGACTTTC.

This clonotype was observed a few times. The chain has TRBV4-2 and TRBJ2-3; maybe TRBD1 (5 bases). The CDR3 length is 16 residues. The germline V and J ends were trimmed by 1 base and 1 base, with 12 bases remaining between them. Germline CDR1 reads LGHNA; CDR2 reads YNFKEQ. In DNA, the CDR3 is TGTGCCAGCAGCCAAGGCCCCGTGGGGCGCACAGATACGCAGTATTTT. This sequence encodes CASSQGPVGRTDTQYF.

The gene calls are TRBV27 and TRBJ2-7, with 9 bases lining up with TRBD1. CDR1 and CDR2 from the germline V gene are MNHEY and SMNVEV (reference sequence). The CDR3 is 15 amino acids. V lost 1 base and J lost 2; bases outside the gene matches: 3. The CDR3 spells CASSLLGTGPYEQYF. Here the CDR3 DNA reads TGTGCCAGCAGTTTATTAGGGACAGGGCCCTACGAGCAGTACTTC.

A few counts support this clonotype. J is TRBJ1-5 and V is TRBV4-2, with D unclear. The CDR3 sequence is 15 residues long. Trimming took off 1 base at V and 3 bases at J, with 10 bases between the two ends. The germline gives CDR1 LGHNA, CDR2 YNFKEQ. The CDR3 DNA sequence: TGTGCCAGCAGCCAAGTAGGGCAGGTCAATCAGCCCCAGCATTTT. Its translation: CASSQVGQVNQPQHF.

The table lists this clonotype with a few counts. The J gene is TRBJ2-7, the V gene TRBV5-1; the D is unclear. V lost 3 bases and J lost 2, with 15 bases in between. The CDR3 length is 15 residues. CDR1 and CDR2 from the germline V gene are SGHRS and YFSETQ. The CDR3 bases are TGCGCCAGCAGCTGGTCAGACATGTCGGCCTACGAGCAGTACTTC. Residues: CASSWSDMSAYEQYF.

Many counts were recorded for this clonotype. The chain employs TRBV20-1 and TRBJ2-5, with 7 bases matching TRBD1. Germline lookup yields CDR1 DFQATT and CDR2 SNEGSKA (reference sequence). The CDR3 is 14 residues long. V dropped 3 bases and J dropped 1; count of bases not matched to a gene: 5. This chain's CDR3 is CSARTRDSQETQYF. DNA for the CDR3: TGCAGTGCTAGGACTCGGGACAGCCAAGAGACCCAGTACTTC.

This clonotype was seen only a few times. The CDR3 loop reads CASSFATGGDTQYF. The CDR3 bases are TGTGCCAGCAGCTTCGCGACAGGGGGAGATACGCAGTATTTT. V gene TRBV13 combines with J gene TRBJ2-3; 9 bases map to TRBD1. The CDR3 runs 14 residues. Trimming removed 3 bases from V and 5 bases from J; junction bases left unmatched: 3. CDR1 is PRHDT and CDR2 is FYEKMQ in the germline V gene (reference sequence). Full variable domain (rest looked up from reference TRBV13 and TRBJ2-3): AAGVIQSPRHLIKEKRETATLKCYPIPRHDTVYWYQQGPGQDPQFLISFYEKMQSDKGSIPDRFSAQQFSDYHSELNMSSLELGDSALYFCASSFATGGDTQYFGPGTRLTVL.

This clonotype was observed a few times. The chain uses TRBV6-5 and TRBJ1-1; tentative D call: TRBD1 (5 bases). The CDR3 spans 16 residues. CDR1 and CDR2 (germline): MNHEY, SVGAGI. The V gene lost 9 bases and the J gene lost 4 bases, with 24 bases spanning the gap. Here the CDR3 reads CASSYHPYEGSTEAFF. For the CDR3, the DNA is TGTGCCAGTAGCTACCACCCTTATGAGGGGAGCACTGAAGCTTTCTTT.

This chain links TRBV7-6 with TRBJ2-7; a weak D match, TRBD2 (6 bases). V lost 10 bases and J 7 bases, leaving 20 bases between the germline ends. The CDR3 contains 13 residues. Germline values: CDR1 SGHVS, CDR2 FNYEAQ. CDR3 sequence: CATRGTDSKEQYF. The CDR3 nucleotides are TGTGCCACCCGCGGGACCGATTCTAAGGAGCAGTACTTC. Full variable domain (missing parts from reference TRBV7-6 and TRBJ2-7): GAGVSQSPRYKVTKRGQDVALRCDPISGHVSLYWYRQALGQGPEFLTYFNYEAQQDKSGLPNDRFSAERPEGSISTLTIQRTEQRDSAMYRCATRGTDSKEQYFGPGTRLTVT.

The chain couples TRBV7-9 to TRBJ1-1; possibly TRBD1 for D (5 bases). CDR1 and CDR2 (germline): SEHNR, FQNEAQ (reference sequence). Between the trimmed V and J ends, which lost 1 base and 11 bases, there was a span of 14 bases. CDR3 length equals 13 residues. CDR3 bases: TGTGCCAGCAGCTTAGAGGGAGCCCGGGGGGCTTTCTTT. It is translated as CASSLEGARGAFF.

This clonotype was found a few times. The chain joins TRBV7-9 to TRBJ2-3; TRBD2 aligns across 9 bases. V shed 1 base, J shed 6 bases, and the junction held 2 bases outside the gene matches. The CDR3 covers 14 residues. Germline assignment: CDR1 SEHNR and CDR2 FQNEAQ (reference sequence). Here the CDR3 reads CASSLGGLADTQYF. The CDR3 DNA follows: TGTGCCAGCAGCTTAGGCGGACTAGCGGATACGCAGTATTTT.

This clonotype was counted at least ten times. The chain carries TRBV15 and TRBJ2-7, with D perhaps TRBD2 (5 bases). V was pared by 0 bases and J by 2 bases, with 8 bases between. From germline, CDR1 is LNHNV and CDR2 YYDKDF (reference sequence). The CDR3 spans 14 residues. CDR3 sequence (DNA): TGTGCCACCAGCAGAGATATCGGGACCTACGAGCAGTACTTC. Its protein product is CATSRDIGTYEQYF.

This clonotype appeared a few times. CDR3 nucleotides: TGCAGGGACAGGGGGAATGGCTACACCTTC. It is translated as CRDRGNGYTF. This chain joins TRBV29-1 and TRBJ1-2; 10 bases map to TRBD1. This CDR3 is 10 amino acids long. The V gene's germline CDR1 is SQVTM and CDR2 ANQGSEA.

This chain uses TRBV5-1 with TRBJ1-2, with D perhaps matching TRBD1 (6 bases). The V end was cut by 4 bases, the J end by 1 base, with 14 bases between. From germline, CDR1 is SGHRS and CDR2 YFSETQ. CDR3 length equals 15 residues. CDR3 residues: CASSPQGGGNYGYTF. The CDR3 nucleotides read TGCGCCAGCAGCCCACAGGGCGGGGGTAACTATGGCTACACCTTC.

Only one count was recorded for this clonotype. V and J are TRBV28 and TRBJ2-1, with TRBD1 identical over 12 bases. Germline CDR1 MDHEN, CDR2 SYDVKM. The V and J ends lost 5 bases and 9 bases, in that order; junction bases with no gene match: 14. This CDR3 has 17 amino acids. CDR3 bases: TGTGCCAGCAGTACTATAGGGGGACAGGGGGCGTTTGGTGAGCAGTTCTTC. It yields the protein CASSTIGGQGAFGEQFF.

This clonotype turned up a few times. The chain combines TRBV18 with TRBJ2-1; D is possibly TRBD2 (6 bases). There are 14 residues in the CDR3. The ends were cut back, 2 bases at V and 6 bases at J, with 11 bases in the middle. Germline CDR1 and CDR2: KGHSH and LQKENI. CDR3 protein: CASSPLEGGNEQFF. The CDR3 bases are TGTGCCAGCTCACCATTGGAGGGTGGCAATGAGCAGTTCTTC.

This clonotype showed up many times. The genes are TRBV5-5 and TRBJ1-1, with D possibly being TRBD1 (5 bases). Per germline, CDR1 SGHKS and CDR2 YYEKEE (reference sequence). The CDR3 has 14 residues. The V and J ends lost 4 bases and 0 bases respectively, with 10 bases between them. As DNA, the CDR3 is TGTGCCAGCAGCGCGGGACGGATGAACACTGAAGCTTTCTTT. It yields the protein CASSAGRMNTEAFF.

The chain recombines TRBV3-1 with TRBJ1-2; 12 nucleotides agree with TRBD1. Germline V gene data show CDR1 as LGHDT and CDR2 as YNNKEL (reference sequence). This CDR3 has 14 amino acids. V shed 2 bases and J 8 bases; nucleotides not matched to a gene: 3. The CDR3 protein is CASSQLGQGAGYTF. The CDR3 DNA sequence: TGTGCCAGCAGCCAACTGGGACAGGGGGCAGGCTACACCTTC.

This clonotype occurred a few times. The chain joins TRBV10-3 to TRBJ2-3; 13 bases map to TRBD2. V lost 4 bases to trimming and J lost 5 bases; unmatched junction nucleotides: 9. The length of the CDR3 is 17 residues. Germline V CDR1 and CDR2: ENHRY, SYGVKD. DNA for the CDR3: TGTGCCATCAGTGCCCCGACTAGCGGGGGGCCTGGAGATACGCAGTATTTT. This sequence encodes CAISAPTSGGPGDTQYF.